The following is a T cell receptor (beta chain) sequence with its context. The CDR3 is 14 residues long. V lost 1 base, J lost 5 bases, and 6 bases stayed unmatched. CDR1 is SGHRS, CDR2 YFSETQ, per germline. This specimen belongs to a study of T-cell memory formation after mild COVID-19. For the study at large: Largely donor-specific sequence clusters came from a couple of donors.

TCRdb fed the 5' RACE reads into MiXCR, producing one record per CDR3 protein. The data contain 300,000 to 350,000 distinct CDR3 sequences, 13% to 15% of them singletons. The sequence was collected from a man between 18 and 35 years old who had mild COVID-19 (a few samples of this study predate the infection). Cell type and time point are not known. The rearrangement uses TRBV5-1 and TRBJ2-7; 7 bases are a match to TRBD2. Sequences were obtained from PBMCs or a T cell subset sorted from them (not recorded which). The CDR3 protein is CASSLRSRGDEQYF. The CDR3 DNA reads TGCGCCAGCAGCTTGCGCAGTCGGGGGGACGAGCAGTACTTC.